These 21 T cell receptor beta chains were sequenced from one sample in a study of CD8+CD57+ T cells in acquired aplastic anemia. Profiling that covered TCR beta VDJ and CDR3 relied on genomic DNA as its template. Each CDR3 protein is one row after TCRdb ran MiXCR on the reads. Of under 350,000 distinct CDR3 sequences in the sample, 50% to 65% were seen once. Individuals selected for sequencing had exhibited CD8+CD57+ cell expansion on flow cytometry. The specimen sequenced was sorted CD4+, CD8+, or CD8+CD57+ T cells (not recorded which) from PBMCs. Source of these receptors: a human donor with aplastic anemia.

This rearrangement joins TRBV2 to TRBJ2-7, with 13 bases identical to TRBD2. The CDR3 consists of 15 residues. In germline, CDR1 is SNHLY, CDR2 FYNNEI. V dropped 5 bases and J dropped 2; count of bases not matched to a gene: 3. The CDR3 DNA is TGTGCCAGCAGTCCCACTAGCGGGGGGGCCTACGAGCAGTACTTC. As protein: CASSPTSGGAYEQYF.

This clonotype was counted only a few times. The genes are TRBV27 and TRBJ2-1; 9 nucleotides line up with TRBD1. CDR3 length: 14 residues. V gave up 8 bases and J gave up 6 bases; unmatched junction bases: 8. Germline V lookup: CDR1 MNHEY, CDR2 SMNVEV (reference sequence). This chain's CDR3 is CASGSTGGGNEQFF. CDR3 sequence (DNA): TGTGCCAGCGGATCCACAGGGGGCGGCAATGAGCAGTTCTTC.

CDR3 protein: CASSPGSDGYTF. The DNA of the CDR3 is TGTGCCAGTAGCCCCGGGTCGGATGGCTACACCTTC. The chain joins TRBV19 to TRBJ1-2; D unclear. Trimming removed 6 bases at V and 6 bases at J, with 11 bases between. The CDR3 consists of 12 residues. The V gene's germline CDR1 is LNHDA and CDR2 SQIVND (reference sequence).

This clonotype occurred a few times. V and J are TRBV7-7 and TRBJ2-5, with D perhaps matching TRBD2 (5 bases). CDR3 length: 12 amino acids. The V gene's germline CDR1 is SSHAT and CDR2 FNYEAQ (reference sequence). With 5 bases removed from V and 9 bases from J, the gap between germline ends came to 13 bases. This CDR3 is CASSLATGAQYF. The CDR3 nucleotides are TGTGCCAGCAGCCTTGCTACCGGGGCCCAGTACTTC.

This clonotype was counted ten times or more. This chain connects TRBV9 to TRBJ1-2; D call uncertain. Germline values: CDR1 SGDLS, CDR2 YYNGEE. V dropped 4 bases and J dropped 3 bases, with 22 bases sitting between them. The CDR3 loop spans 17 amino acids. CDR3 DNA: TGTGCCAGCAGCCCCTCGACCGGGATGGCAGACCACTATGGCTACACCTTC. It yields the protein CASSPSTGMADHYGYTF. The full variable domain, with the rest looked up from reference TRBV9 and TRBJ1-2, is DSGVTQTPKHLITATGQRVTLRCSPRSGDLSVYWYQQSLDQGLQFLIQYYNGEERAKGNILERFSAQQFPDLHSELNLSSLELGDSALYFCASSPSTGMADHYGYTFGSGTRLTVV.

CDR3 protein: CASSDGLAGADTQYF. CDR3 nucleotides: TGTGCCAGCAGCGATGGACTAGCGGGAGCAGATACGCAGTATTTT. The chain recombines TRBV9 with TRBJ2-3, with TRBD2 matching over 13 bases. Germline V gives CDR1 SGDLS, CDR2 YYNGEE. The CDR3 sequence is 15 residues long. V shed 3 bases, J shed 4 bases, and the junction held 2 bases outside the gene matches.

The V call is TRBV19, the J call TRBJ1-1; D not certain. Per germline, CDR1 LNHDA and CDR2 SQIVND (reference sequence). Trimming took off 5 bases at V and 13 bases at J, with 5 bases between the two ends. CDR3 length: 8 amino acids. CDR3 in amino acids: CASSRVFF. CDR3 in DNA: TGTGCCAGTAGTCGTGTTTTCTTT.

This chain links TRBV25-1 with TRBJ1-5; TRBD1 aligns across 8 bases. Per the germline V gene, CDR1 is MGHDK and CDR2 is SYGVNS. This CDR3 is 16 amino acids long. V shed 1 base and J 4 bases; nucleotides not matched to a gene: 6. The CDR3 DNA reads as TGTGCCAGCAGTGAATCGGACAGGGCGAATAATCAGCCCCAGCATTTT. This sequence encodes CASSESDRANNQPQHF.

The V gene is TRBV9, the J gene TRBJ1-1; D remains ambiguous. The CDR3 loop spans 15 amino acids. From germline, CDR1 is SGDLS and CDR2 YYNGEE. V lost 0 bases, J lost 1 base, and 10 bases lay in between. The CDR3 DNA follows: TGTGCCAGCAGCGTAGGAGGCAGCCAGAACACTGAAGCTTTCTTT. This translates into CASSVGGSQNTEAFF. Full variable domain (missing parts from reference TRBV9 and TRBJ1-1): DSGVTQTPKHLITATGQRVTLRCSPRSGDLSVYWYQQSLDQGLQFLIQYYNGEERAKGNILERFSAQQFPDLHSELNLSSLELGDSALYFCASSVGGSQNTEAFFGQGTRLTVV.

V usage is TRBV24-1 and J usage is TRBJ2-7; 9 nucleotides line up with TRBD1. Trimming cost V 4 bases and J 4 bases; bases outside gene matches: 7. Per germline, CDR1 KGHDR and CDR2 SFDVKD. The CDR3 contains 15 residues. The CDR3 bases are TGTGCCACCAGTGACCCCAGGGACAGGGAATACGAGCAGTACTTC. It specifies CATSDPRDREYEQYF.

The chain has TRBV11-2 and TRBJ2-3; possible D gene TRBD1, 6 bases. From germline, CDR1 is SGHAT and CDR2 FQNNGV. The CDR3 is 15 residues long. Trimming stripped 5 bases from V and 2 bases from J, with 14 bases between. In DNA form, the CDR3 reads TGTGCCAGCAGCCCGGACAGAAGAGACACAGATACGCAGTATTTT. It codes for CASSPDRRDTDTQYF.

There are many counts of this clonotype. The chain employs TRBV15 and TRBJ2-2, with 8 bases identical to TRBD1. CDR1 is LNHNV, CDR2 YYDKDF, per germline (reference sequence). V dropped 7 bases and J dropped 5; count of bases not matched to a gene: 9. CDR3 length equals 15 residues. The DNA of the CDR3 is TGTGCCACCACCGGACAGGGTGAGGGGACCGGGGAGCTGTTTTTT. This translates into CATTGQGEGTGELFF.

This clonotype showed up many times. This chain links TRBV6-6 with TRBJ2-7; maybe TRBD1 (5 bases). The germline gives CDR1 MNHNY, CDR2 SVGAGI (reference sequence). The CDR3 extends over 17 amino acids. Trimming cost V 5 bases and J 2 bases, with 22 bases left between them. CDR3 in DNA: TGTGCCAGCAGTCAACCGGGTTTAGGTCAGGACACCTACGAGCAGTACTTC. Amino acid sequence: CASSQPGLGQDTYEQYF.

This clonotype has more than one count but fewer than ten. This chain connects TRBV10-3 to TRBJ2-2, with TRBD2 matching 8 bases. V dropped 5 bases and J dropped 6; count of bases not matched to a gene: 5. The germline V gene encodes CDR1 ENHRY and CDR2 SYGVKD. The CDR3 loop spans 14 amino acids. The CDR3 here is CAISRTGGAGELFF. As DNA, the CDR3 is TGTGCCATCAGTCGAACGGGGGGGGCCGGGGAGCTGTTTTTT.

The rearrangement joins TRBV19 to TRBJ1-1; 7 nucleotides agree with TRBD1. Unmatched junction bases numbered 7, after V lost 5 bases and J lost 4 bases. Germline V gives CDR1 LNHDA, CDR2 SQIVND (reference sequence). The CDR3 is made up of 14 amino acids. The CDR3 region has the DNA TGTGCCAGTAGTGCAAAAGACAGGGTCACTGAAGCTTTCTTT. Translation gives CASSAKDRVTEAFF. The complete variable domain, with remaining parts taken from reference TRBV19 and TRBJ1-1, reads DGGITQSPKYLFRKEGQNVTLSCEQNLNHDAMYWYRQDPGQGLRLIYYSQIVNDFQKGDIAEGYSVSREKKESFPLTVTSAQKNPTAFYLCASSAKDRVTEAFFGQGTRLTVV.

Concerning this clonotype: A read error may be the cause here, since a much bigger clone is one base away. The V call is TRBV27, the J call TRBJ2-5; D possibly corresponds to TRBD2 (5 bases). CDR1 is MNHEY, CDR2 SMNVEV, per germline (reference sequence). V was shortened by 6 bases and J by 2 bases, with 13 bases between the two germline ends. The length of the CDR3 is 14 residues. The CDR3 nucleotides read TGTGCCAGCAGGCCTTCTGAGCGGCAAGAGACCCAGTACTTC. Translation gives CASRPSERQETQYF.

DNA for the CDR3: TGCAGTGCCGCAGGAACCCCCACGGACACAGATACGCAGTATTTT. It translates to CSAAGTPTDTDTQYF. V and J are TRBV20-1 and TRBJ2-3; D gene uncertain. Deletions cut 6 bases from V and 2 bases from J, with 18 bases between. The germline CDR1 and CDR2 sequences are DFQATT and SNEGSKA (reference sequence). There are 15 residues in the CDR3.

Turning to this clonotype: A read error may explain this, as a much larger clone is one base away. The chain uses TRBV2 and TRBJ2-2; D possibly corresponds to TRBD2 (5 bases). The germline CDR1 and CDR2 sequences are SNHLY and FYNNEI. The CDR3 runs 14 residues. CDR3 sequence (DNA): TGTGCCAGCAGGGACCCCGGACTTACCGGGGAGCCGTTTTTT. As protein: CASRDPGLTGEPFF.

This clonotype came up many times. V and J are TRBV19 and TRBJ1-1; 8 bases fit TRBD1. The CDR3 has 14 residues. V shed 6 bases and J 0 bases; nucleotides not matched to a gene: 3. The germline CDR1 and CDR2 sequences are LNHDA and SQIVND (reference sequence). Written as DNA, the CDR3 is TGTGCCAGTAGCTCACAGGGGGTGAACACTGAAGCTTTCTTT. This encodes CASSSQGVNTEAFF. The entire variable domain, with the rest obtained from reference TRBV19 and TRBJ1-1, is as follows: DGGITQSPKYLFRKEGQNVTLSCEQNLNHDAMYWYRQDPGQGLRLIYYSQIVNDFQKGDIAEGYSVSREKKESFPLTVTSAQKNPTAFYLCASSSQGVNTEAFFGQGTRLTVV.

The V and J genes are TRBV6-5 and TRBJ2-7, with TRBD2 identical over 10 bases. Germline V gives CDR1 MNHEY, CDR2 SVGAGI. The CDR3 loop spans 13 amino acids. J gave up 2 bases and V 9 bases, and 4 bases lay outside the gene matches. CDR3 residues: CASTSGTTYEQYF. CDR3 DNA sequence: TGTGCCAGTACTAGCGGGACAACCTACGAGCAGTACTTC.

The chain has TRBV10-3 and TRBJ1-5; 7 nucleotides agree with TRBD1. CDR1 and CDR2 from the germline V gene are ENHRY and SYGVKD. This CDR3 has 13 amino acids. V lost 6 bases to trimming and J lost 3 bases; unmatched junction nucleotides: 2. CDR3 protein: CAIRQGLNQPQHF. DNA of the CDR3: TGTGCCATCAGACAGGGGCTCAATCAGCCCCAGCATTTT.